This T cell receptor beta chain was recorded in a study of cytomegalovirus exposure and HLA in healthy donors. General study findings and limits: Based on reports, TCR beta sequences accurately predicted HLA-A and HLA-B alleles for most subjects.

Comments on this clone: Antigen: not known.

PCR involved 60 Vbeta and 13 Jbeta primers. Using immunoSEQ multiplex PCR, the repertoire was profiled, and TCRdb retains in-frame clones only, with some absent. In the table there are around 180,000 clones, 80% to 85% of which are singletons. This CDR3 comprises 17 residues. The V and J ends lost 0 bases and 0 bases respectively, with 13 bases between them. Germline V gives CDR1 SEHNR, CDR2 FQNEAQ (reference sequence). The rearrangement joins TRBV7-9 to TRBJ2-3; TRBD2 might be the D (5 bases). This clonotype originated in a woman between 40 and 50 years old in good health and CMV-seronegative. The specimen sequenced was PBMCs. The CDR3 region is CASSLALSGSSTDTQYF. DNA of the CDR3: TGTGCCAGCAGCTTAGCGCTTTCGGGGTCGAGCACAGATACGCAGTATTTT.